Shown below are 8 T cell receptor beta chains from a single sample sequenced in a study of technical replicates of blood from a handful of donors. Sequencing was performed with immunoSEQ multiplex PCR; in TCRdb, only in-frame clones are kept and a portion is missing. This sample yields approximately 100,000 clones, of which approximately 95% are seen a single time; 0.2% to 0.25% belongs to the top ten. Material for sequencing was T cells isolated from PBMCs. These TCRs come from a human donor in good health.

The chain employs TRBV5-4 and TRBJ2-7; 12 nucleotides match TRBD2. This CDR3 contains 15 residues. Germline V gives CDR1 SGHNT, CDR2 YYREEE (reference sequence). J lost 0 bases, V lost 4 bases, and 2 bases had no gene match. The CDR3 nucleotides are TGTGCCAGCAGCCCTAGCGGGAGGGTCTCCTACGAGCAGTACTTC. It encodes CASSPSGRVSYEQYF.

V gene TRBV10-1 combines with J gene TRBJ2-1; 8 nucleotides match TRBD1. Trimming at V came to 6 bases and at J to 4 bases, leaving 5 bases not matched to a gene. Germline V CDR1 and CDR2: WNHNN, SYGVQD (reference sequence). The CDR3 is 14 amino acids. CDR3 DNA: TGCGCCAGCAGCCCGGGACAGGTTTACAATGAGCAGTTCTTC. Its translation: CASSPGQVYNEQFF.

The genes are TRBV19 and TRBJ2-2, with 7 nucleotides matching TRBD1. Losses at the gene ends were 6 bases for V and 4 bases for J; bases not matched to a gene: 11. CDR1 and CDR2 from the germline V gene are LNHDA and SQIVND (reference sequence). CDR3 size: 16 residues. CDR3 in amino acids: CASSLDRDLGTGELFF. Written as DNA, the CDR3 is TGTGCCAGTAGCCTAGACAGGGATTTAGGCACCGGGGAGCTGTTTTTT.

This chain connects TRBV5-6 to TRBJ2-4; perhaps TRBD1 as D (5 bases). V gave up 0 bases and J gave up 0 bases, with 16 bases separating them. Germline V lookup: CDR1 SGHDT, CDR2 YYEEEE. This CDR3 has 18 residues. The CDR3 reads CASSLVGGAELAKNIQYF. The DNA for the CDR3 is TGTGCCAGCAGCTTGGTCGGTGGGGCAGAACTAGCCAAAAACATTCAGTACTTC.

This chain connects TRBV4-1 to TRBJ1-5; D not resolved. Trimming left V 0 bases short and J 5 bases short, with 8 bases between. CDR3 length: 14 amino acids. From germline, CDR1 is MGHRA and CDR2 YSYEKL. DNA for the CDR3: TGCGCCAGCAGCCAAGATCCTGGAGATCAGCCCCAGCATTTT. Translating gives CASSQDPGDQPQHF.

The V call is TRBV6-5, the J call TRBJ1-2, with 7 bases matching TRBD1. The CDR3 covers 16 residues. J was trimmed by 2 bases and V by 4 bases; bases with no gene match: 10. Per the germline V gene, CDR1 is MNHEY and CDR2 is SVGAGI. The CDR3 nucleotides read TGTGCCAGCAGTTCCGTAAGGACAGGAGCAAACTATGGCTACACCTTC. Translation: CASSSVRTGANYGYTF.

This rearrangement joins TRBV27 to TRBJ2-3; 9 bases map to TRBD2. V shed 4 bases, J shed 6 bases, and the junction held 8 bases outside the gene matches. The germline V gene encodes CDR1 MNHEY and CDR2 SMNVEV (reference sequence). The CDR3 is made up of 15 amino acids. In DNA form, the CDR3 reads TGTGCCAGCAGTTCATTAAGCGGGGGGCCCGATACGCAGTATTTT. Translated, it gives CASSSLSGGPDTQYF.

V and J are TRBV19 and TRBJ1-5; 7 nucleotides match TRBD1. The V segment lost 0 bases and the J segment 6 bases; nucleotides outside the gene matches: 11. The germline V gene has CDR1 LNHDA and CDR2 SQIVND (reference sequence). CDR3 length: 17 residues. CDR3 in amino acids: CASSIERQGPGSQPQHF. The CDR3, as DNA: TGTGCCAGTAGTATAGAACGACAGGGACCTGGAAGTCAGCCCCAGCATTTT.